These 23 T cell receptor beta chains share one sample of origin, sequenced in a study of T cells in Graves' hyperthyroidism and ophthalmopathy. Template material for amplifying TCR beta CDR3 regions consisted of RNA transcripts. HTBI primers were the set used in a first-round RT-PCR of the TCR CDR3. A single record per CDR3 protein comes from TCRdb applying MiXCR to the multiplex PCR reads. This table has about 350,000 distinct CDR3 sequences, about a sixth appearing once. The sample taken for sequencing was blood. The source is a woman in her forties with Graves' ophthalmopathy.

This clonotype was counted many times. This sequence joins TRBV28 and TRBJ1-1; unclear D gene. CDR1 and CDR2 from the germline V gene are MDHEN and SYDVKM. Trimming stripped 3 bases from V and 2 bases from J, with 7 bases between. There are 13 residues in the CDR3. DNA of the CDR3: TGTGCCAGCAGTTTGGTAGACAACACTGAAGCTTTCTTT. Amino acid sequence: CASSLVDNTEAFF.

The chain joins TRBV7-2 to TRBJ2-7, with unresolved D. The length of the CDR3 is 14 residues. The germline CDR1 and CDR2 sequences are SGHTA and FQGNSA. V was clipped by 1 base and J by 0 bases, with 7 bases between them. CDR3 DNA sequence: TGTGCCAGCAGCTTAGAACTGAGCTCCTACGAGCAGTACTTC. This codes for CASSLELSSYEQYF. Variable domain in full (rest from reference TRBV7-2 and TRBJ2-7): GAGVSQSPSNKVTEKGKDVELRCDPISGHTALYWYRQSLGQGLEFLIYFQGNSAPDKSGLPSDRFSAERTGGSVSTLTIQRTQQEDSAVYLCASSLELSSYEQYFGPGTRLTVT.

This clonotype was found many times. V and J are TRBV10-3 and TRBJ2-7; no firm D call. The CDR3 has 13 residues. Trimming cost V 2 bases and J 0 bases, with 5 bases left between them. CDR1 and CDR2 (germline): ENHRY, SYGVKD. The DNA of the CDR3 is TGTGCCATCAGTGAGGGTAGCTCCTACGAGCAGTACTTC. Translating it yields CAISEGSSYEQYF.

This clonotype has ten or more counts. The J gene is TRBJ1-1, the V gene TRBV2, with D perhaps matching TRBD1 (6 bases). Germline V lookup: CDR1 SNHLY, CDR2 FYNNEI. The CDR3 length is 14 residues. V lost 8 bases, J lost 5 bases, and 18 bases lay in between. The DNA for the CDR3 is TGTGCCAGCCGCCTAGGGAGGGGGAGTACTGAAGCTTTCTTT. Protein sequence: CASRLGRGSTEAFF.

This clonotype has ten or more counts. The chain links TRBV2 to TRBJ1-5; D is possibly TRBD1 (6 bases). The ends were cut back, 3 bases at V and 1 base at J, with 13 bases in the middle. The CDR3 loop spans 16 amino acids. Per the germline V gene, CDR1 is SNHLY and CDR2 is FYNNEI. The CDR3 nucleotides are TGTGCCAGCAGTGAGTGGGGGCCGGGGAGCAATCAGCCCCAGCATTTT. The encoded protein is CASSEWGPGSNQPQHF.

This clonotype was seen more than once but under ten times. The chain is built from TRBV5-1 and TRBJ1-1; D may be TRBD1 (5 bases). Trimming removed 3 bases at V and 1 base at J, with 13 bases between. This CDR3 is built from 15 residues. Germline loops: CDR1 SGHRS, CDR2 YFSETQ. In DNA form, the CDR3 reads TGCGCCAGCAGCTCCAGGGAGGGTTCGAACACTGAAGCTTTCTTT. Its protein is CASSSREGSNTEAFF.

This clonotype was seen repeatedly, ten times or more. The V gene is TRBV9, the J gene TRBJ2-7; 10 bases match TRBD1. CDR3 size: 13 residues. CDR1 and CDR2 from the germline V gene are SGDLS and YYNGEE. Unmatched junction bases numbered 4, after V lost 4 bases and J lost 6 bases. CDR3 amino acids: CASSYRTGGEQYF. The CDR3 bases are TGTGCCAGCAGCTACAGGACAGGGGGCGAGCAGTACTTC.

This clonotype has at least ten counts. V gene TRBV6-5 combines with J gene TRBJ1-5; no firm D call. V gave up 0 bases and J gave up 0 bases, with 9 bases separating them. The germline CDR1 and CDR2 sequences are MNHEY and SVGAGI. This CDR3 spans 16 amino acids. Here the CDR3 reads CASSYSREYSNQPQHF. CDR3 nucleotide sequence: TGTGCCAGCAGTTACTCCCGAGAGTATAGCAATCAGCCCCAGCATTTT.

This clonotype was detected many times. The rearrangement uses TRBV7-3 and TRBJ1-1; D is possibly TRBD1 (5 bases). The germline gives CDR1 SGHTA, CDR2 FQGTGA. The CDR3 length is 16 residues. The V and J ends lost 5 bases and 8 bases respectively, with 24 bases between them. CDR3 in amino acids: CASSPSSESGAIEAFF. Written as DNA, the CDR3 is TGTGCCAGCAGCCCCAGTAGTGAGAGCGGGGCTATAGAAGCTTTCTTT. Together with reference TRBV7-3 and TRBJ1-1, the CDR3 gives the full variable domain: GAGVSQTPSNKVTEKGKYVELRCDPISGHTALYWYRQSLGQGPEFLIYFQGTGAADDSGLPNDRFFAVRPEGSVSTLKIQRTERGDSAVYLCASSPSSESGAIEAFFGQGTRLTVV.

Ten or more counts support this clonotype. This chain joins TRBV4-3 and TRBJ1-1; D ambiguous. The CDR3 contains 11 residues. V was trimmed by 1 base and J by 7 bases, leaving 4 bases between them. Germline CDR1 is LGHNA and CDR2 is YSLEER. CDR3 DNA sequence: TGCGCCAGCAGCCAAGCGCATGAAGCTTTCTTT. Translation gives CASSQAHEAFF.

Many counts were recorded for this clonotype. The chain couples TRBV6-1 to TRBJ1-1, with 8 positions matching TRBD1. The germline V gene encodes CDR1 MNHNS and CDR2 SASEGT. This CDR3 is 15 amino acids long. After removal of 4 bases from V and 6 bases from J, the junction contained 10 bases not matched to a gene. CDR3 in DNA: TGTGCCAGCAGTGCTCGGACAGGGACGGGGTCTGAAGCTTTCTTT. As protein: CASSARTGTGSEAFF.

This clonotype appeared many times. The V and J genes are TRBV12-3 or TRBV12-4 and TRBJ1-1; 9 bases align to TRBD1. The V segment lost 2 bases and the J segment 4 bases; nucleotides outside the gene matches: 5. CDR3 size: 15 residues. The DNA of the CDR3 is TGTGCCAGCAGTTTAACGACAGGGGGGATCACTGAAGCTTTCTTT. This encodes CASSLTTGGITEAFF.

This clonotype was picked up one time. This rearrangement joins TRBV6-2 or TRBV6-3 to TRBJ1-1; D call uncertain. Germline V CDR1 and CDR2: MNHEY, SVGEGT. V was clipped by 5 bases and J by 3 bases, with 10 bases between them. This CDR3 region has 13 residues. CDR3 coding DNA: TGTGCCAGCAGTGACTTAGCGGACACTGAAGCTTTCTTT. It codes for CASSDLADTEAFF.

This clonotype has a count of ten or more. This rearrangement joins TRBV5-1 to TRBJ2-2; 15 bases are shared with TRBD2. Germline CDR1 is SGHRS and CDR2 is YFSETQ. There are 17 residues in the CDR3. After removal of 4 bases from V and 6 bases from J, the junction contained 7 bases not matched to a gene. The CDR3 loop is CASSPGTSGRISGELFF. For the CDR3, the DNA is TGCGCCAGCAGCCCCGGGACTAGCGGGAGGATATCCGGGGAGCTGTTTTTT. Based on the CDR3 plus reference TRBV5-1 and TRBJ2-2, the full variable domain is KAGVTQTPRYLIKTRGQQVTLSCSPISGHRSVSWYQQTPGQGLQFLFEYFSETQRNKGNFPGRFSGRQFSNSRSEMNVSTLELGDSALYLCASSPGTSGRISGELFFGEGSRLTVL.

This clonotype was counted at least ten times. The rearrangement uses TRBV5-1 and TRBJ2-2; TRBD2 is a possible D gene (6 bases). V lost 4 bases to trimming and J lost 10 bases, with 17 bases between them. The CDR3 sequence is 14 residues long. From germline, CDR1 is SGHRS and CDR2 YFSETQ. The CDR3 protein is CASSPKTSFMELFF. The CDR3 DNA is TGCGCCAGCAGCCCAAAGACTAGTTTCATGGAGCTGTTTTTT. The full variable domain, its missing parts supplied by reference TRBV5-1 and TRBJ2-2, is KAGVTQTPRYLIKTRGQQVTLSCSPISGHRSVSWYQQTPGQGLQFLFEYFSETQRNKGNFPGRFSGRQFSNSRSEMNVSTLELGDSALYLCASSPKTSFMELFFGEGSRLTVL.

The table lists this clonotype with many counts. The chain couples TRBV6-2 or TRBV6-3 to TRBJ1-1, with no clear D. Trimming shortened V by 2 bases and J by 1 base, and 14 bases separated the two germline ends. The CDR3 is made up of 16 amino acids. Germline CDR1 reads MNHEY; CDR2 reads SVGEGT. This CDR3 is CASSYRALGSNTEAFF. The DNA of the CDR3 is TGTGCCAGCAGTTACCGAGCGCTCGGCTCGAACACTGAAGCTTTCTTT.

This clonotype was recorded many times. V usage is TRBV12-3 or TRBV12-4 and J usage is TRBJ2-2; D call uncertain. CDR3 size: 15 residues. The V end lost 0 bases, the J end lost 4 bases, and 9 bases lay between the germline ends. The DNA for the CDR3 is TGTGCCAGCAGTTTAGCAAGGCAGGTCACCGGGGAGCTGTTTTTT. It is translated as CASSLARQVTGELFF.

This clonotype was seen many times. V gene TRBV20-1 combines with J gene TRBJ2-7; 8 nucleotides match TRBD1. The CDR3 has 13 residues. V was pared by 6 bases and J by 2 bases, with 6 bases of the junction left unmatched. Germline lookup yields CDR1 DFQATT and CDR2 SNEGSKA (reference sequence). The CDR3 loop is CSAAGQGAYEQYF. In DNA form, the CDR3 reads TGCAGTGCCGCAGGACAGGGCGCCTACGAGCAGTACTTC.

This clonotype was recorded at least ten times. CDR3 sequence: CASGADREETQYF. The CDR3 DNA sequence: TGTGCTAGTGGAGCGGACAGGGAAGAGACCCAGTACTTC. V usage is TRBV12-5 and J usage is TRBJ2-5, with TRBD1 matching over 8 bases. CDR1 LGHNT and CDR2 FRNRAP come from the germline V gene. V shed 6 bases and J 3 bases; nucleotides not matched to a gene: 3. The CDR3 has 13 amino acids.

Ten or more counts support this clonotype. The rearrangement uses TRBV29-1 and TRBJ2-3; D perhaps matches TRBD2 (6 bases). Germline CDR1 SQVTM, CDR2 ANQGSEA. Between the trimmed V and J ends, which lost 0 bases and 3 bases, there was a span of 10 bases. The CDR3 contains 14 residues. This CDR3 is CSVEDLSGTDTQYF. The DNA of the CDR3 is TGCAGCGTTGAAGATCTTAGCGGAACAGATACGCAGTATTTT.

The chain has TRBV30 and TRBJ2-5; 8 bases fit TRBD1. Trimming removed 7 bases from V and 2 bases from J; junction bases left unmatched: 6. Germline V gene lookup returns CDR1 GTSNPN and CDR2 SVGIG (reference sequence). The CDR3 contains 13 residues. CDR3 in DNA: TGTGCCTCGCAGGGGACAGGACAAGAGACCCAGTACTTC. This codes for CASQGTGQETQYF.

This clonotype was counted a few times. V gene TRBV6-1 combines with J gene TRBJ2-7; D ambiguous. The V end lost 3 bases, the J end lost 0 bases, and 18 bases lay between the germline ends. The CDR3 spans 17 residues. Per germline, CDR1 MNHNS and CDR2 SASEGT. The CDR3 coding sequence is TGTGCCAGCAGTGAGGATACCCACCGGTCAAGCTCCTACGAGCAGTACTTC. Protein sequence: CASSEDTHRSSSYEQYF.

There are many counts of this clonotype. The chain employs TRBV14 and TRBJ2-2; no clear D. V lost 7 bases to trimming and J lost 0 bases, with 12 bases between them. CDR1 and CDR2 (germline): SGHDN, FVKESK. The CDR3 contains 15 residues. As DNA, the CDR3 is TGTGCCAGCACTAAAAGCGAGGCGAACACCGGGGAGCTGTTTTTT. Its translation: CASTKSEANTGELFF.